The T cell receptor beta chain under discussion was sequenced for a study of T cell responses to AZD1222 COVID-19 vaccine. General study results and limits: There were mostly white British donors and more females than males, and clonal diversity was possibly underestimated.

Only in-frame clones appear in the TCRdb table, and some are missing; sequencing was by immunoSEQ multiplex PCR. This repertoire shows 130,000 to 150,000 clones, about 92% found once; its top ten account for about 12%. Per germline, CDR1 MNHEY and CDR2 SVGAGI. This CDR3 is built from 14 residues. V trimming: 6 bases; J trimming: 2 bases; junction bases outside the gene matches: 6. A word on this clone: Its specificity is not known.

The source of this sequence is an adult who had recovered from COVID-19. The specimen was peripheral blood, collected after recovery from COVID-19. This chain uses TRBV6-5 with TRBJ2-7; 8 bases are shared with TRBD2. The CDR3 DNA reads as TGTGCCAGCAGCCCCGGGGGGGTTCCCTACGAGCAGTACTTC. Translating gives CASSPGGVPYEQYF.